This T cell receptor beta chain was obtained from a study of cytomegalovirus exposure and HLA in healthy donors. Study-level results: Later analysis revealed greater clonal expansion in HLA-associated TCR beta chains than in equally common others.

Comments on this clone: As yet, its antigen is unknown.

A multiplex PCR was run with 60 Vbeta primers and 13 Jbeta primers. Some clones are missing from TCRdb's copy, which holds only in-frame ones; the method was immunoSEQ multiplex PCR. This sample carries roughly 80,000 clones, 70% to 85% of them seen once, and the ten largest clones take 2.4%. Germline assignment: CDR1 SGHNT and CDR2 YYREEE (reference sequence). The CDR3 runs to 17 residues. V lost 0 bases to trimming and J lost 1 base; unmatched junction nucleotides: 6. V is TRBV5-4 and J is TRBJ1-1; 10 bases align to TRBD1. Sequences were obtained from PBMCs. The TCR comes from a woman between 50 and 59 years old in good health and CMV-seronegative. The CDR3 DNA follows: TGTGCCAGCAGCTTGGGTGACAGGGGGCTGGGGAACACTGAAGCTTTCTTT. Translation: CASSLGDRGLGNTEAFF.